The table lists the clone carrying this TCR beta chain with a few counts. Its antigen is not identified. Naive CD4+ T cells were purified with Tregs depleted by CD25. Study findings and constraints: Tumor-infiltrating Treg TCR alpha and beta sequences overlapped most with tumor naive CD4+ T cells, then blood naive. In terms of TCR gene usage, tumor memory CD4+ T cells clustered together with blood and lymph node memory CD4+ cells, as well as with lymph node naive CD4+ cells.

TCRdb processed the 5' RACE reads anew with MiXCR; each CDR3 protein has one entry. This sample has tens of thousands of distinct CDR3 sequences, with roughly 22% found just once. The clonotype comes from a female donor with breast cancer. The specimen was tumor-infiltrating naive CD4+ T cells sorted from the breast tumor. Documented subset: naive CD4+ T cells, CD4+CD45RA+CD25-.

The chain's CDR3 is CSARVLKRTGTNEKLFF. The CDR3 nucleotides are TGCAGTGCTAGAGTCCTGAAACGGACAGGAACTAATGAAAAACTGTTTTTT. V is TRBV20-1 and J is TRBJ1-4; 7 bases match TRBD1. There are 17 residues in the CDR3. The germline V gene encodes CDR1 DFQATT and CDR2 SNEGSKA (reference sequence). The V segment lost 1 base and the J segment 1 base; nucleotides outside the gene matches: 9.